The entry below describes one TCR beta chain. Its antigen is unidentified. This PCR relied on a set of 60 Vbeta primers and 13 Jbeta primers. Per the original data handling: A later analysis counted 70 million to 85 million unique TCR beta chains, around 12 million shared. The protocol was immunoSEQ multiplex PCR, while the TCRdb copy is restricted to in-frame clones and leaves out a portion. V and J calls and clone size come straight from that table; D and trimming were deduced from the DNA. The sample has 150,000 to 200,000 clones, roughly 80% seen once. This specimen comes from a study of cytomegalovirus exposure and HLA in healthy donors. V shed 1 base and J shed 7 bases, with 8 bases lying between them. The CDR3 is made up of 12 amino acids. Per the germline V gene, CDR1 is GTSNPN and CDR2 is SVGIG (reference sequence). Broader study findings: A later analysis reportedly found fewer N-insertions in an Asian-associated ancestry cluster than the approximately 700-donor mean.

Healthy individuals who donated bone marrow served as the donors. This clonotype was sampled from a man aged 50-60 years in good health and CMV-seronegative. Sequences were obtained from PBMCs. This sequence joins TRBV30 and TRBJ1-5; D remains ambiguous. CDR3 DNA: TGTGCCTGGAGTGACCTAGAGCAGCCCCAGCATTTT. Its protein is CAWSDLEQPQHF.